The rows below give T cell receptor beta chains drawn from one sample of a study of identical twins. TCRdb passed the 5' RACE reads through MiXCR, listing each CDR3 protein once. Of some 270,000 distinct CDR3 sequences listed, around 8.3% are singletons. These data were also filed under a second study, of yellow fever vaccine responses in identical twins.

Sequenced sample: CD8+ T cells sorted from blood. The source of these receptors is a woman aged 18-29 years in good health. The CDR3 runs from the conserved cysteine through the conserved F or W. D genes are given only for firm matches. Size values are once, few and many counts, or a class for expanded clones, and some rows have none.

CASSESGQSNSPLHF TGTGCCAGCAGTGAATCTGGACAGAGTAATTCACCCCTCCACTTT TRBJ1-6 . TRBV25-1 .
CASSPESTARRGTDTQYF TGTGCCAGCAGCCCCGAGAGCACGGCCCGGCGTGGAACCGATACGCAGTATTTT TRBJ2-3 . TRBV11-1 .
CAISESDIKETQYF TGTGCCATCAGTGAGTCGGACATTAAAGAGACCCAGTACTTC TRBJ2-5 . TRBV10-3 many
CASSEAWVGNSPLHF TGTGCCAGCAGCGAGGCTTGGGTGGGAAATTCACCCCTCCACTTT TRBJ1-6 . TRBV5-6 few
CSVTPGTSGSGYEQYF TGCAGCGTGACCCCCGGGACTAGCGGGAGTGGCTACGAGCAGTACTTC TRBJ2-7 TRBD2 TRBV29-1 many
CSATLGQQDYEQYF TGCAGTGCTACTTTGGGACAGCAGGACTACGAGCAGTACTTC TRBJ2-7 TRBD1 TRBV20-1 .
CSVEGAGHGYTF TGCAGCGTTGAAGGGGCAGGGCATGGCTACACCTTC TRBJ1-2 . TRBV29-1 many
CASSLDLGMWWREAPRVSQYF TGTGCCAGCAGCTTAGATTTGGGAATGTGGTGGCGGGAGGCCCCAAGGGTGTCGCAGTATTTT TRBJ2-3 TRBD2 TRBV11-2 few
CASSGVTGSTDTQYF TGCGCCAGCAGCGGGGTGACAGGCAGCACAGATACGCAGTATTTT TRBJ2-3 . TRBV5-1 few
CASSLFLAGGPLRETQYF TGTGCCAGCAGTTTATTCCTAGCGGGAGGGCCTCTCCGGGAGACCCAGTACTTC TRBJ2-5 TRBD2 TRBV28 .
CASSFLQGDQPQHF TGTGCCAGCAGTTTCTTACAGGGAGACCAGCCCCAGCATTTT TRBJ1-5 . TRBV27 .
CSARDLPGVEQYF TGCAGTGCTAGAGATCTCCCAGGGGTCGAGCAGTACTTC TRBJ2-7 . TRBV20-1 .
CASSLAVAGGPYNEQFF TGCGCCAGCAGCTTGGCCGTAGCGGGAGGGCCCTACAATGAGCAGTTCTTC TRBJ2-1 TRBD2 TRBV5-1 many
CASTTGGGKAHEQYF TGCGCCAGCACCACGGGCGGAGGGAAGGCCCACGAGCAGTACTTC TRBJ2-7 . TRBV23-1 .
CSARDSASGTYEQYF TGCAGTGCTAGAGATTCGGCTAGCGGGACCTACGAGCAGTACTTC TRBJ2-7 TRBD2 TRBV20-1 few
CSALESFNQPQHF TGCAGTGCTCTGGAGTCATTCAATCAGCCCCAGCATTTT TRBJ1-5 . TRBV20-1 .
CASSEPGLAASAEQFF TGTGCCAGCAGTGAACCGGGACTAGCGGCCTCAGCGGAGCAGTTCTTC TRBJ2-1 TRBD2 TRBV2 .
CSVEGLRGTSNNEQFF TGCAGCGTTGAAGGTCTCAGGGGGACTAGTAACAATGAGCAGTTCTTC TRBJ2-1 . TRBV29-1 many
CASSYLWDRGDNEQFF TGTGCCAGCAGTTACCTATGGGACAGAGGAGACAATGAGCAGTTCTTC TRBJ2-1 TRBD1 TRBV6-5 few
CASSSGLGYNEQFF TGTGCCAGCAGTTCAGGACTAGGGTACAATGAGCAGTTCTTC TRBJ2-1 TRBD2 TRBV12-3/TRBV12-4 many
CASSQDGTGQSSYNEQFF TGTGCCAGCAGCCAAGATGGGACTGGGCAAAGCTCCTACAATGAGCAGTTCTTC TRBJ2-1 . TRBV4-2 .
CASSLTLTDTQYF TGTGCCAGCAGTTTGACCCTCACAGATACGCAGTATTTT TRBJ2-3 . TRBV6-2/TRBV6-3 few
CASSQEEIAGIQYF TGCGCCAGCAGCCAAGAAGAGATAGCAGGGATTCAGTACTTC TRBJ2-4 . TRBV4-1 few
CAISQDYRGEQETQYF TGTGCCATCAGCCAAGACTACAGGGGGGAGCAAGAGACCCAGTACTTC TRBJ2-5 TRBD1 TRBV10-3 few
CASSLADSREAFF TGTGCCAGCAGCTTAGCGGACAGTAGAGAAGCTTTCTTT TRBJ1-1 . TRBV7-6 few
CASSFVGLHEQYF TGTGCCAGCAGTTTTGTGGGACTCCACGAGCAGTACTTC TRBJ2-7 . TRBV28 .
CASSTWDSSEQYF TGTGCCAGCAGCACCTGGGACAGCTCCGAGCAGTACTTC TRBJ2-7 TRBD1 TRBV7-9 many
CASSSRSGGPENIQYF TGTGCCAGCAGCTCTCGGTCGGGAGGGCCGGAAAACATTCAGTACTTC TRBJ2-4 TRBD2 TRBV7-9 many
CASSLRTGNEQFF TGTGCCAGCAGCTTACGGACAGGGAATGAGCAGTTCTTC TRBJ2-1 TRBD1 TRBV7-9 many
CASKDRGETQYF TGTGCCAGCAAGGACAGAGGAGAGACCCAGTACTTC TRBJ2-5 . TRBV27 .
CASSYPATDTQYF TGTGCCAGCAGCTACCCTGCCACAGATACGCAGTATTTT TRBJ2-3 . TRBV7-9 .
CASSGPTIYEQYF TGTGCCAGCAGTGGGCCGACTATCTACGAGCAGTACTTC TRBJ2-7 . TRBV11-2 .
CASRAEGTQYF TGTGCCAGCAGGGCAGAAGGGACCCAGTACTTC TRBJ2-5 . TRBV12-3/TRBV12-4 many
CASSQDRESYEQYF TGCGCCAGCAGCCAAGATAGGGAGAGCTACGAGCAGTACTTC TRBJ2-7 . TRBV4-3 many
CASSQDPSGGWETQYF TGTGCCAGCAGCCAAGACCCTAGCGGGGGGTGGGAGACCCAGTACTTC TRBJ2-5 TRBD2 TRBV4-2 many
CASSFVYNEQYF TGTGCCAGCAGCTTCGTCTACAACGAGCAGTACTTC TRBJ2-7 . TRBV11-2 .
CSARHIVTGGRNEQFF TGCAGTGCTAGACATATCGTAACGGGAGGGCGCAATGAGCAGTTCTTC TRBJ2-1 TRBD2 TRBV20-1 few
CATSDVGGTDTQYF TGTGCCACCAGTGATGTTGGGGGAACAGATACGCAGTATTTT TRBJ2-3 . TRBV24-1 few